The 20 T cell receptor beta chains below come from one sample, sequenced in a study of blood T cells in healthy people across ages. Next came a second PCR, run for about 6 to 12 cycles, which used a sample-barcoded 5' primer along with a J-beta primer mix. TCRdb recomputed calls from the 5' RACE reads with MiXCR, one row per CDR3 protein. The sample lists roughly 730,000 distinct CDR3 sequences, 45% to 70% seen once, with about a quarter in the top ten. The sequencing sample was made of blood. The receptors originated from a man aged 40-55 years in good health.

The rearrangement links TRBV24-1 to TRBJ1-1; the D gene is possibly TRBD1 (5 bases). The V gene's germline CDR1 is KGHDR and CDR2 SFDVKD. The V and J ends lost 6 bases and 6 bases respectively, with 10 bases between them. The CDR3 consists of 12 residues. The CDR3: CATSQGGAEAFF. In nucleotides, the CDR3 is TGTGCCACCAGTCAGGGAGGGGCTGAAGCTTTCTTT.

The chain couples TRBV28 to TRBJ2-5; 9 positions agree with TRBD2. The end of the DNA fits TRBJ2-7 better, so the J call may be wrong. Germline loops: CDR1 MDHEN, CDR2 SYDVKM. The CDR3 spans 14 residues. For the CDR3, the DNA is TGTGCCAGCACAAAAAGCGGGAGGTTCTACGAGCAGTACTTC. Translated: CASTKSGRFYEQYF.

Points on this clonotype: A read error may account for a junction end that differs from germline. The CDR3: CVSSQVKTHQETQYF. In nucleotides, the CDR3 is TGTGTCAGCAGCCAAGTAAAGACTCATCAAGAGACCCAGTACTTC. The chain recombines TRBV4-2 with TRBJ2-5; D uncertain. CDR1 and CDR2 (germline): LGHNA, YNFKEQ. The CDR3 length is 15 residues.

This clonotype was seen a few times. The rearrangement links TRBV14 to TRBJ2-5; D remains ambiguous. V lost 4 bases and J 4 bases, leaving 16 bases between the germline ends. The CDR3 runs to 15 residues. Per germline, CDR1 SGHDN and CDR2 FVKESK. CDR3 nucleotide sequence: TGTGCCAGCAGCCCTATTCTCGGGTGGGGAGAGACCCAGTACTTC. This translates into CASSPILGWGETQYF.

The chain joins TRBV20-1 to TRBJ2-1; possibly TRBD1 for D (6 bases). V was cut by 2 bases and J by 3 bases, with 14 bases left in between. The CDR3 spans 15 residues. Germline values: CDR1 DFQATT, CDR2 SNEGSKA (reference sequence). The CDR3 spells CSARRGSGYYNEQFF. CDR3 nucleotides: TGCAGTGCTAGAAGGGGGTCAGGGTACTACAATGAGCAGTTCTTC.

The J gene is TRBJ2-4, the V gene TRBV5-4; tentatively, D is TRBD1 (6 bases). The J call may be wrong; the DNA end is better matched by TRBJ2-7. The CDR3 contains 14 residues. Per germline, CDR1 SGHNT and CDR2 YYREEE (reference sequence). The CDR3 spells CASSSQTGAYEQYF. CDR3 in DNA: TGTGCCAGCAGCTCCCAGACAGGCGCCTACGAGCAGTACTTC.

The V gene is TRBV7-2, the J gene TRBJ2-5; D may correspond to TRBD1 or TRBD2 (6 bases each). Per germline, CDR1 SGHTA and CDR2 FQGNSA. CDR3 length: 16 residues. Trimming shortened V by 2 bases and J by 5 bases, and 18 bases separated the two germline ends. The CDR3 nucleotides read TGTGCCAGCAGCTTATTAGGGGGGCGTGATTCGGAGACCCAGTACTTC. This encodes CASSLLGGRDSETQYF.

This chain connects TRBV12-3 or TRBV12-4 to TRBJ2-3, with a weak D call TRBD1 (6 bases). Trimming pared 6 bases from V and 2 bases from J, leaving 18 bases between. The CDR3 is 16 amino acids. The CDR3 sequence: CASRDSDRLVTDTQYF. The CDR3 DNA reads TGTGCCAGCAGGGACTCGGACAGATTGGTCACAGATACGCAGTATTTT.

This clonotype was seen a single time. The chain links TRBV4-3 to TRBJ2-1; D gene ambiguous. Per germline, CDR1 LGHNA and CDR2 YSLEER. The CDR3 covers 13 residues. V shed 1 base and J shed 7 bases, with 8 bases lying between them. CDR3: CASSQVTQNEQFF. CDR3 DNA: TGCGCCAGCAGCCAAGTCACCCAAAATGAGCAGTTCTTC.

J is TRBJ2-5 and V is TRBV6-2 or TRBV6-3; tentatively, D is TRBD1 or TRBD2 (5 bases each). CDR3 length: 15 amino acids. Germline CDR1 and CDR2: MNHEY and SVGEGT. V shed 2 bases and J shed 11 bases, with 21 bases lying between them. The CDR3 reads CASSYRDGADNEQYF. CDR3 nucleotides: TGTGCCAGCAGTTACCGGGACGGAGCCGACAATGAGCAGTACTTC.

V is TRBV10-3 and J is TRBJ2-3; 14 bases line up with TRBD2. Per the germline V gene, CDR1 is ENHRY and CDR2 is SYGVKD. The trim removed 6 bases at V and 1 base at J, leaving 3 bases unmatched. The CDR3 loop spans 16 amino acids. The CDR3 DNA sequence: TGTGCCATCAGGGTGACTAGCGGGAGGGGCACAGATACGCAGTATTTT. Translating it yields CAIRVTSGRGTDTQYF.

V usage is TRBV29-1 and J usage is TRBJ1-1; D unresolved. In germline, CDR1 is SQVTM, CDR2 ANQGSEA. Between the trimmed V and J ends, which lost 0 bases and 6 bases, there was a span of 8 bases. The CDR3 sequence is 12 residues long. The CDR3 coding sequence is TGCAGCGTTGAAGAAACGGGGTCTGAAGCTTTCTTT. Translated, it gives CSVEETGSEAFF.

The CDR3: CASSETVYEQYF. The CDR3 DNA follows: TGTGCCAGCAGTGAGACAGTATACGAGCAGTACTTC. This chain links TRBV2 with TRBJ2-7, with D possibly TRBD1 on 5 matching bases. This CDR3 region has 12 residues. Germline lookup yields CDR1 SNHLY and CDR2 FYNNEI. Trimming removed 3 bases from V and 4 bases from J, with 7 bases in between.

Regarding this clonotype: The missing conserved phenylalanine or tryptophan at the end of this CDR3 makes a read error likely. CDR3 region: CASTPDGIPGRDEQFC. The DNA for the CDR3 is TGTGCCAGCACCCCTGATGGGATCCCGGGGAGGGATGAGCAGTTCTGC. The chain uses TRBV12-3 or TRBV12-4 and TRBJ2-1; 7 nucleotides align to TRBD2. Trimming cost V 7 bases and J 8 bases; bases outside gene matches: 17. This CDR3 contains 16 residues.

This clonotype was detected a few times. This chain connects TRBV6-2 or TRBV6-3 to TRBJ2-7, with D tentatively TRBD2 (5 bases). V dropped 0 bases and J dropped 1 base, with 22 bases sitting between them. The germline V gene has CDR1 MNHEY and CDR2 SVGEGT. The CDR3 runs to 19 residues. The CDR3 reads CASSYSRQRLNSQSYEQYF. CDR3 nucleotide sequence: TGTGCCAGCAGTTACTCGCGTCAGCGGCTTAACTCCCAATCCTACGAGCAGTACTTC.

This sequence joins TRBV28 and TRBJ2-7; D is unresolved. The CDR3 runs 13 residues. The germline V gene has CDR1 MDHEN and CDR2 SYDVKM. V lost 3 bases and J 4 bases, leaving 10 bases between the germline ends. CDR3 nucleotides: TGTGCCAGCAGTTTCAGATCCTATTACGAGCAGTACTTC. Amino acids: CASSFRSYYEQYF.

This clonotype showed up just a few times. The chain employs TRBV20-1 and TRBJ2-4, with D maybe TRBD1 (5 bases). The J call is doubtful: the DNA matches TRBJ2-5 better. The CDR3 covers 14 residues. Germline lookup yields CDR1 DFQATT and CDR2 SNEGSKA (reference sequence). This CDR3 is CSAKGWVYEETQYF. The CDR3 DNA follows: TGCAGTGCTAAGGGGTGGGTTTACGAAGAGACCCAGTACTTC.

This clonotype has more than one count but fewer than ten. This chain connects TRBV4-1 to TRBJ2-1; either TRBD1 or TRBD2 may fit D (5 bases each). Germline V gene lookup returns CDR1 MGHRA and CDR2 YSYEKL. V gave up 3 bases and J gave up 2 bases, with 17 bases separating them. This CDR3 contains 17 residues. The CDR3 region is CASSHPNPGPPYNEQFF. CDR3 nucleotides: TGCGCCAGCAGCCACCCTAACCCGGGACCCCCCTACAATGAGCAGTTCTTC.

The rearrangement links TRBV6-1 to TRBJ2-5; possible D gene TRBD2, 5 bases. The CDR3 is 13 amino acids. Germline V gene lookup returns CDR1 MNHNS and CDR2 SASEGT. V gave up 8 bases and J gave up 2 bases, with 12 bases separating them. The CDR3 here is CASESTGQETQYF. The CDR3 bases are TGTGCCAGCGAGTCGACGGGACAAGAGACCCAGTACTTC.

The rearrangement links TRBV15 to TRBJ2-4, with D perhaps TRBD1 (6 bases). V was cut by 4 bases and J by 13 bases, with 26 bases left in between. CDR1 is LNHNV and CDR2 is YYDKDF in the germline V gene (reference sequence). CDR3 length equals 16 residues. CDR3 sequence reads: CATSTTPGVGRDEQYF. DNA of the CDR3: TGTGCCACCAGCACCACCCCAGGGGTTGGTAGAGATGAGCAGTACTTC.